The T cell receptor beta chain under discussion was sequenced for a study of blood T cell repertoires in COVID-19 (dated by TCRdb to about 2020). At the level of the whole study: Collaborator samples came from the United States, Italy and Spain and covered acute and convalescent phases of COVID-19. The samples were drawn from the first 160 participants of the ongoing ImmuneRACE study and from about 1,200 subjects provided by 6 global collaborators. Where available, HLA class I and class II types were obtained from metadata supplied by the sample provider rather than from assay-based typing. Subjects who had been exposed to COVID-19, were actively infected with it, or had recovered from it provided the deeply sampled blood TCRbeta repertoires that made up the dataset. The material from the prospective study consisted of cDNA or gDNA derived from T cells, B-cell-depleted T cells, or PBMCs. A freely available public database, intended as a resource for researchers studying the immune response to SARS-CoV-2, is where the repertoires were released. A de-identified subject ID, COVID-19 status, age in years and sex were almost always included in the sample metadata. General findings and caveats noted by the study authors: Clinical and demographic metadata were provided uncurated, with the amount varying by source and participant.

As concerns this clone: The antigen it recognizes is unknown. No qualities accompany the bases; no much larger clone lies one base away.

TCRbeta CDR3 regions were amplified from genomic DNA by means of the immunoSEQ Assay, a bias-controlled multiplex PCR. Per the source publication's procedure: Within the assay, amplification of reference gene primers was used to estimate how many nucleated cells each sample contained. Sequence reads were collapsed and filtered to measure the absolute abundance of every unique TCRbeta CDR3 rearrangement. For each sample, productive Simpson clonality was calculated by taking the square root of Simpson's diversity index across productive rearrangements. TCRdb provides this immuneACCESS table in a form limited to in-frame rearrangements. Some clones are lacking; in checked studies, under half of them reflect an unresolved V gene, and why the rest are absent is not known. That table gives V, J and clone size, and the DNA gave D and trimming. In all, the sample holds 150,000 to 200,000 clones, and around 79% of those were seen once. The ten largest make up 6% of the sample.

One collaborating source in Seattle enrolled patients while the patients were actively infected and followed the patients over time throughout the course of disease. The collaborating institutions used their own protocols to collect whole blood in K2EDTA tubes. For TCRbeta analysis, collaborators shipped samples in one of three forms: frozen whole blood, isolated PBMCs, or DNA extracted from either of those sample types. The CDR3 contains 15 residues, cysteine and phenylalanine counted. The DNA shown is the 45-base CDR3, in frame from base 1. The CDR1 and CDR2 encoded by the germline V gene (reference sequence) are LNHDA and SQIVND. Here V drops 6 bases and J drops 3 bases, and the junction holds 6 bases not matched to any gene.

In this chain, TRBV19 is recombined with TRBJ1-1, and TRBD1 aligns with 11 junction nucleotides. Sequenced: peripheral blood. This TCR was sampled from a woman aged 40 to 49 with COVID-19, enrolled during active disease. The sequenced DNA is TGTGCCAGTAGGGACAGGGGGCGCTGGGACACTGAAGCTTTCTTT. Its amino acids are CASRDRGRWDTEAFF.